This T cell receptor (beta chain) was observed in a study of PD-L1 blockade in urothelial cancer. The overall study: About 85% of the roughly 30 patients comprised males who had bladder-origin urothelial cancer.

Spiking of synthetic TCR analog templates was performed in each PCR. Assay used: immunoSEQ multiplex PCR; TCRdb lists only in-frame clones, some missing. Among tens of thousands of clones listed, around four fifths were seen once. V shed 4 bases, J shed 3 bases, and the junction held 15 bases outside the gene matches. Per germline, CDR1 SQVTM and CDR2 ANQGSEA. This CDR3 has 16 residues. The TCR was taken from a man aged 65-85 years with urothelial cancer. The sample was PBMCs, taken around atezolizumab (anti-PD-L1) treatment. The chain has TRBV29-1 and TRBJ2-7; 7 bases are shared with TRBD1. The chain's CDR3 is CSVGRGPPGTVYEQYF. For the CDR3, the DNA is TGCAGCGTTGGAAGGGGGCCCCCGGGAACAGTCTACGAGCAGTACTTC.